This T cell receptor (beta chain) was identified in a study of CD8+CD57+ T cells in acquired aplastic anemia (dated by TCRdb to 2016 to 2018). The study in broad terms: On average, sorted CD4+ and CD8+ cells yielded 3 to 4 ug of extracted DNA, with a range of about 0.19 to 30 ug. For healthy donor samples, the average read count was around 10 million for CD4+ cells and roughly 12 million for CD8+ cells. Overall study outcomes, separate from this receptor: CD8+ Simpson's diversity did not differ significantly between patients and healthy controls (P=0.060). Fewer than 30 CD8+ CDR3 sequences were found in both patients and controls but appeared to be highly expressed in patients and within the immunodominant clones of the patients.

Profiling of TCR beta VDJ combinations and CDR3 sequences used genomic DNA as the template. TCR repertoire sequencing was run on an Illumina HiSeq 2000. Regarding the original processing steps: TRBV/TRBJ rearrangement plots, CDR3 size and DJ length profiles, and Simpson's diversity index were used to evaluate the repertoires. The immunodominant clone was defined as the most abundant DNA sequence in deep sequencing data. CDR3 amino acid sequences were checked for sharing across subjects and were also compared against the VDJdb database and published repertoires. TCRdb itself trimmed the public reads at Q25 with fastp, ran MiXCR and retained productive beta chains. Each record represents a unique CDR3 protein, reported with the most common genes and DNA among its rows. The V and J calls here are based on TCRdb, not the publication. The sample data list more than 150,000 distinct CDR3 sequences, and around 45% of these were observed just once. The ten largest clones take up 2.5% to 3.5% of the sample.

In the study, sorted CD4+ and CD8+ blood T cells from patients with severe aplastic anemia and from healthy subjects underwent deep sequencing of TCR repertoires. Ficoll-Paque density gradient centrifugation was used to isolate peripheral blood mononuclear cells. Before DNA extraction, CD4+ and CD8+ T cells were sorted by FACS or by magnetic beads. Its CDR3 holds 16 amino acids, cysteine through phenylalanine. Of all the DNA, just the CDR3 is kept, 48 bases in frame from base 1. The germline V gene yields MDHEN for CDR1 and SYDVKM for CDR2. Trimming removed 2 bases from V and 2 bases from J; the gene matches leave 6 bases unexplained. This clonotype was counted a single time. This receptor's antigen is unknown. Per-base quality was not reported, and no clone a single base away is much larger than it. One read alone is a weak basis.

Material: sorted CD4+, CD8+, or CD8+CD57+ T cells (not recorded which) from PBMCs. The chain is assembled from TRBV28 and TRBJ2-4, with TRBD2 matching 7 junction bases. This sequence originates from a human donor in good health. Read as DNA, the sequence is TGTGCCAGCAGTTTAGTGGCGGGAGTATCCAAAAACATTCAGTACTTC. The encoded protein is CASSLVAGVSKNIQYF.